Shown below are 25 T cell receptor beta chains from a single sample sequenced in a study of molecular identifiers for immune sequencing clone quantification. TCRdb used MiXCR to reprocess the PCR reads, holding one entry per CDR3 protein. Here the sample spans about 640,000 distinct CDR3 sequences, 15% to 20% being singletons. Sequencing was performed on naive CD8+ T cells from blood, with Jurkat cell RNA spiked in. As for subset: FACS-sorted CD8+CD4-CCR7+CD45RA+ naive T cells. These receptors were taken from a human donor in good health. Some libraries in this study had Jurkat cell RNA spiked in.

The table lists this clonotype with many counts. This sequence joins TRBV30 and TRBJ1-1; D is ambiguous. V gave up 0 bases and J gave up 1 base, with 12 bases separating them. The CDR3 is 15 residues long. Per germline, CDR1 GTSNPN and CDR2 SVGIG (reference sequence). In nucleotides, the CDR3 is TGTGCCTGGAGTGTAAGAGGCGAGCGGAACACTGAAGCTTTCTTT. Its protein is CAWSVRGERNTEAFF.

This clonotype came up a few times. In DNA, the CDR3 is TGCAGTGCTACCGGGACTAGCGGACCCTACGAGCAGTACTTC. It specifies CSATGTSGPYEQYF. The chain combines TRBV20-1 with TRBJ2-7; 11 bases map to TRBD2. The CDR3 extends over 14 amino acids. Germline loops: CDR1 DFQATT, CDR2 SNEGSKA (reference sequence). The J segment lost 2 bases and the V segment lost 4 bases, leaving 4 bases of the junction unmatched.

The V gene is TRBV19, the J gene TRBJ1-5, with TRBD1 matching 7 bases. V was clipped by 3 bases and J by 4 bases; unmatched bases: 9. Germline assignment: CDR1 LNHDA and CDR2 SQIVND (reference sequence). This CDR3 has 16 residues. CDR3 region: CASSMGSRGENQPQHF. CDR3 bases: TGTGCCAGTAGTATGGGTTCCAGGGGGGAAAATCAGCCCCAGCATTTT. The full variable domain, with the rest looked up from reference TRBV19 and TRBJ1-5, is DGGITQSPKYLFRKEGQNVTLSCEQNLNHDAMYWYRQDPGQGLRLIYYSQIVNDFQKGDIAEGYSVSREKKESFPLTVTSAQKNPTAFYLCASSMGSRGENQPQHFGDGTRLSIL.

The rearrangement links TRBV4-3 to TRBJ2-1; D is uncertain. The ends were cut back, 0 bases at V and 4 bases at J, with 10 bases in the middle. In germline, CDR1 is LGHNA, CDR2 YSLEER. CDR3 length equals 15 residues. This chain's CDR3 is CASSQDRSRYNEQFF. In DNA form, the CDR3 reads TGCGCCAGCAGCCAAGATCGTAGCAGGTACAATGAGCAGTTCTTC.

This sequence joins TRBV6-5 and TRBJ2-5, with D tentatively TRBD1 or TRBD2 (6 bases each). Germline CDR1 reads MNHEY; CDR2 reads SVGAGI. The CDR3 has 16 residues. V was clipped by 2 bases and J by 5 bases, with 18 bases between them. CDR3 residues: CASSYSGVGGHETQYF. In nucleotides, the CDR3 is TGTGCCAGCAGTTACAGTGGAGTTGGGGGGCACGAGACCCAGTACTTC.

This clonotype has a handful of counts. One base away lies a much larger clone, so this may be a sequencing read error. The rearrangement uses TRBV6-2 or TRBV6-3 and TRBJ1-1, with a tentative D call TRBD1 (5 bases). Germline V lookup: CDR1 MNHEY, CDR2 SVGEGT. The CDR3 totals 15 residues. The CDR3 here is CVSGTFPTSGTEAFF. DNA of the CDR3: TGTGTCAGCGGGACCTTTCCGACAAGTGGAACTGAAGCTTTCTTT.

This clonotype was seen at least ten times. This rearrangement joins TRBV12-3 or TRBV12-4 to TRBJ1-3; D gene unclear. The CDR3 is made up of 12 amino acids. Trimming removed 5 bases at V and 7 bases at J, with 9 bases between. CDR3 DNA: TGTGCCAGCAGTCACCAGGAGAACACCATATATTTT. Protein product: CASSHQENTIYF.

The J gene is TRBJ2-7, the V gene TRBV11-2; 12 bases align to TRBD2. After removal of 1 base from V and 0 bases from J, the junction contained 4 bases not matched to a gene. The germline gives CDR1 SGHAT, CDR2 FQNNGV. CDR3 size: 17 residues. Written as DNA, the CDR3 is TGTGCCAGCAGCTTAGGGCCACTAGCGGGAGGCTCCTACGAGCAGTACTTC. Encoded protein: CASSLGPLAGGSYEQYF. Using reference TRBV11-2 and TRBJ2-7 for the parts outside the CDR3, the full variable domain is EAGVAQSPRYKIIEKRQSVAFWCNPISGHATLYWYQQILGQGPKLLIQFQNNGVVDDSQLPKDRFSAERLKGVDSTLKIQPAKLEDSAVYLCASSLGPLAGGSYEQYFGPGTRLTVT.

This clonotype was seen ten or more times. The V call is TRBV2, the J call TRBJ2-1, with TRBD2 matching over 9 bases. V shed 6 bases, J shed 0 bases, and the junction held 6 bases outside the gene matches. The CDR3 is 16 amino acids. Germline lookup yields CDR1 SNHLY and CDR2 FYNNEI. CDR3 DNA: TGTGCCAGCAGAAGACTAGCGGAGCACTCCTACAATGAGCAGTTCTTC. Translation gives CASRRLAEHSYNEQFF.

As DNA, the CDR3 is TGTGCCTGGAGTGCCCGGGACATCCAAGAGACCCAGTACTTC. This encodes CAWSARDIQETQYF. The gene calls are TRBV30 and TRBJ2-5; tentatively, D is TRBD1 (6 bases). Trimming pared 1 base from V and 1 base from J, leaving 10 bases between. The CDR3 is made up of 14 amino acids. Germline assignment: CDR1 GTSNPN and CDR2 SVGIG (reference sequence).

This chain connects TRBV3-2 to TRBJ2-7; the table assigns TRBD1, which was not confirmed against the DNA. TRBV3-2 is a documented pseudogene. This CDR3 contains 12 residues. The CDR3 DNA follows: TGTGCCAGCAGGCCGGACACCTACGAGCAGTACTTC. Protein: CASRPDTYEQYF.

V is TRBV15 and J is TRBJ2-7; 8 bases align to TRBD1. The CDR3 length is 15 residues. Per the germline V gene, CDR1 is LNHNV and CDR2 is YYDKDF (reference sequence). V dropped 3 bases and J dropped 2; count of bases not matched to a gene: 6. This CDR3 reads CATSRRDRPTYEQYF. Written as DNA, the CDR3 is TGTGCCACCAGCAGGAGGGACAGGCCCACCTACGAGCAGTACTTC.

This clonotype was seen ten or more times. CDR3 bases: TGCAGCGTTGAAGATAATGGGAGGGAGCAGTACTTC. It encodes CSVEDNGREQYF. The rearrangement joins TRBV29-1 to TRBJ2-7; tentatively, D is TRBD2 (6 bases). CDR3 length equals 12 residues. Trimming removed 0 bases at V and 7 bases at J, with 10 bases between. Per the germline V gene, CDR1 is SQVTM and CDR2 is ANQGSEA.

This clonotype was counted ten times or more. The rearrangement joins TRBV5-4 to TRBJ2-7; 8 bases map to TRBD1. Germline CDR1 reads SGHNT; CDR2 reads YYREEE (reference sequence). The V segment lost 6 bases and the J segment 7 bases; nucleotides outside the gene matches: 18. The CDR3 has 16 residues. CDR3 loop: CASTLRTGPSSGEQYF. The CDR3 DNA follows: TGTGCCAGCACCCTTCGGACAGGGCCTTCTTCGGGGGAGCAGTACTTC.

This clonotype was counted many times. At one end, the junction sequence differs from germline, possibly due to a read error. The rearrangement joins TRBV7-9 to TRBJ2-7; D is possibly TRBD2 (6 bases). The CDR3 spans 13 residues. CDR1 and CDR2 (germline): SEHNR, FQNEAQ (reference sequence). The chain's CDR3 is CASSLTSSYEQYF. CDR3 DNA: TGCGCCAGCAGCTTGACTAGCTCCTACGAGCAGTACTTC. Supplemented by reference TRBV7-9 and TRBJ2-7, the full variable domain reads DTGVSQNPRHKITKRGQNVTFRCDPISEHNRLYWYRQTLGQGPEFLTYFQNEAQLEKSRLLSDRFSAERPKGSFSTLEIQRTEQGDSAMYLCASSLTSSYEQYFGPGTRLTVT.

This clonotype has ten or more counts. CDR3 sequence reads: CASSEAVTGLLGTEAFF. CDR3 bases: TGTGCCAGCAGTGAAGCGGTGACAGGCCTCCTGGGGACTGAAGCTTTCTTT. The rearrangement joins TRBV2 to TRBJ1-1; perhaps TRBD1 as D (6 bases). V lost 0 bases to trimming and J lost 5 bases, with 19 bases between them. Germline V lookup: CDR1 SNHLY, CDR2 FYNNEI. This CDR3 spans 17 amino acids. The complete variable domain, with remaining parts taken from reference TRBV2 and TRBJ1-1, reads EPEVTQTPSHQVTQMGQEVILRCVPISNHLYFYWYRQILGQKVEFLVSFYNNEISEKSEIFDDQFSVERPDGSNFTLKIRSTKLEDSAMYFCASSEAVTGLLGTEAFFGQGTRLTVV.

This clonotype was seen a few times. This chain connects TRBV24-1 to TRBJ2-1, with D hard to call. The CDR3 loop spans 17 amino acids. Germline-derived CDR1 and CDR2 are KGHDR and SFDVKD. Trimming shortened V by 6 bases and J by 0 bases, and 17 bases separated the two germline ends. The CDR3 protein is CATSSSMAVTSYNEQFF. The CDR3 DNA is TGTGCCACCAGTAGTTCTATGGCGGTTACCTCCTACAATGAGCAGTTCTTC.

The V and J genes are TRBV5-4 and TRBJ2-3; 9 bases match TRBD2. CDR3 length: 19 amino acids. The V gene's germline CDR1 is SGHNT and CDR2 YYREEE (reference sequence). Trimming removed 1 base from V and 4 bases from J; junction bases left unmatched: 16. CDR3 sequence reads: CASSLPSGDQTISPDTQYF. The CDR3 nucleotides are TGTGCCAGCAGCTTGCCTAGCGGGGACCAAACGATTAGCCCAGATACGCAGTATTTT.

This clonotype turned up a few times. This chain links TRBV9 with TRBJ2-7; TRBD2 matches 10 bases. J was trimmed by 4 bases and V by 3 bases; bases with no gene match: 7. This CDR3 contains 15 residues. The germline gives CDR1 SGDLS, CDR2 YYNGEE. The CDR3 loop reads CASSAYSSGGYEQYF. In DNA, the CDR3 is TGTGCCAGCAGCGCCTATTCTAGCGGGGGATACGAGCAGTACTTC.

The V gene is TRBV19, the J gene TRBJ1-1; 11 bases are a match to TRBD1. The germline gives CDR1 LNHDA, CDR2 SQIVND (reference sequence). The V segment lost 1 base and the J segment 4 bases; nucleotides outside the gene matches: 5. The CDR3 runs 16 residues. The CDR3: CASSIAPGTGGTEAFF. CDR3 coding DNA: TGTGCCAGTAGTATAGCCCCCGGGACAGGGGGCACTGAAGCTTTCTTT.

This chain links TRBV20-1 with TRBJ1-2; D is ambiguous. Germline V CDR1 and CDR2: DFQATT, SNEGSKA (reference sequence). With 3 bases removed from V and 3 bases from J, the gap between germline ends came to 20 bases. The CDR3 is 16 residues long. This CDR3 is CSASSDFEYLDYGYTF. CDR3 DNA sequence: TGCAGTGCTAGCAGCGACTTTGAATATTTAGACTATGGCTACACCTTC.

This clonotype was seen ten or more times. The V gene is TRBV28, the J gene TRBJ1-5, with TRBD1 as a possible D gene (5 bases). Germline values: CDR1 MDHEN, CDR2 SYDVKM. This CDR3 region has 14 residues. Trimming removed 4 bases from V and 5 bases from J, with 12 bases in between. The DNA of the CDR3 is TGTGCCAGCAGTTCCGGGGGGAATGATCAGCCCCAGCATTTT. This translates into CASSSGGNDQPQHF.

At least ten counts were recorded for this clonotype. The V call is TRBV6-5, the J call TRBJ2-3, with D tentatively TRBD1 or TRBD2 (5 bases each). The CDR3 is 14 residues long. Trimming stripped 2 bases from V and 4 bases from J, with 10 bases between. Germline V gene lookup returns CDR1 MNHEY and CDR2 SVGAGI. Here the CDR3 reads CASSYGGSADTQYF. CDR3 DNA: TGTGCCAGCAGTTACGGGGGATCGGCAGATACGCAGTATTTT.

The V call is TRBV7-8, the J call TRBJ2-1; D possibly corresponds to TRBD1 (6 bases). Trimming stripped 2 bases from V and 4 bases from J, with 15 bases between. Germline values: CDR1 SGHVS, CDR2 FQNEAQ. The CDR3 is made up of 16 amino acids. The CDR3 is CASSLTHPTGYNEQFF. The CDR3 DNA follows: TGTGCCAGCAGCTTAACCCACCCTACAGGGTACAATGAGCAGTTCTTC.

This clonotype was seen repeatedly, ten times or more. V gene TRBV5-5 combines with J gene TRBJ2-7, with D unresolved. Trimming left V 1 base short and J 2 bases short, with 7 bases between. The germline CDR1 and CDR2 sequences are SGHKS and YYEKEE (reference sequence). The CDR3 covers 13 residues. As DNA, the CDR3 is TGTGCCAGCAGCTTGTACAGTGCCTACGAGCAGTACTTC. Translating gives CASSLYSAYEQYF. Full variable domain (outside the CDR3, taken from reference TRBV5-5 and TRBJ2-7): DAGVTQSPTHLIKTRGQQVTLRCSPISGHKSVSWYQQVLGQGPQFIFQYYEKEERGRGNFPDRFSARQFPNYSSELNVNALLLGDSALYLCASSLYSAYEQYFGPGTRLTVT.